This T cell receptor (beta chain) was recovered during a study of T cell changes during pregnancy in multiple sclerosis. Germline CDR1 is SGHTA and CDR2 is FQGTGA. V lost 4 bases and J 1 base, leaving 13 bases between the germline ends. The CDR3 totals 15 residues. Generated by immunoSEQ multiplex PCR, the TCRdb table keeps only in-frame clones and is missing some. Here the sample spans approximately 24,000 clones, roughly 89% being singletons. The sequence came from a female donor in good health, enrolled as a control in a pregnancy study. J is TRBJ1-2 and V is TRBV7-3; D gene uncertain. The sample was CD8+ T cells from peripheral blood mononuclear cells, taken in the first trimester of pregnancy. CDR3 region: CASSSLEGYNYGYTF. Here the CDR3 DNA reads TGTGCCAGCAGCTCCTTGGAGGGATATAACTATGGCTACACCTTC.